What follows is one TCR beta chain and its context. This CDR3 region has 18 residues. Germline V CDR1 and CDR2: SGHTA, FQGTGA. Unmatched junction bases numbered 13, after V lost 5 bases and J lost 6 bases. This record belongs to a study of neoadjuvant anti-PD-1 for oral cavity cancer. As for the study in general: Before surgery, most patients got three to four biweekly 3 mg/kg nivolumab doses.

This table comes from immunoSEQ multiplex PCR, and its TCRdb copy is limited to in-frame clones, with some not included. The sample has 13,000 to 15,000 clones; roughly 74% are singletons. Patients had newly diagnosed, untreated stage II-IVA oral cavity squamous cell carcinoma. The starting material was PBMCs, obtained before nivolumab (anti-PD-1) treatment. This chain uses TRBV7-3 with TRBJ2-2, with 12 positions matching TRBD2. The receptor was isolated from a person aged 35-80 years with oral cavity squamous cell carcinoma. The CDR3 region is CASSRGQRGLAGPGELFF. For the CDR3, the DNA is TGTGCCAGCAGCCGAGGTCAGCGAGGACTAGCGGGACCCGGGGAGCTGTTTTTT.